The 24 T cell receptor beta chains presented below share a single source sample, sequenced in a study of cytomegalovirus exposure and HLA in healthy donors. The study ran its PCR with 60 Vbeta and 13 Jbeta primers. TCRdb's table, derived via immunoSEQ multiplex PCR, lists solely in-frame clones and lacks some. The table includes over 95,000 clones, about 61% detected once. The sample comprised PBMCs. All receptors come from a man aged 18-30 years in good health and CMV-seropositive.

The rearrangement uses TRBV29-1 and TRBJ2-1; 8 bases line up with TRBD1. V lost 7 bases and J lost 6; bases outside the gene matches: 11. Germline CDR1 is SQVTM and CDR2 is ANQGSEA. The CDR3 has 14 residues. CDR3 nucleotides: TGCAGCGCTCTCCCTGGACAGGGTAGCAATGAGCAGTTCTTC. This codes for CSALPGQGSNEQFF.

The gene calls are TRBV7-2 and TRBJ1-5; D is ambiguous. Germline-derived CDR1 and CDR2 are SGHTA and FQGNSA. This CDR3 is built from 12 residues. The germline V and J ends were trimmed by 5 bases and 0 bases, with 2 bases remaining between them. CDR3 in amino acids: CASSLSNQPQHF. The CDR3 DNA is TGTGCCAGCAGCCTTAGCAATCAGCCCCAGCATTTT.

For the CDR3, the DNA is TGTGCCAGCAGCCTCCCTAGACAGGGGGCTGGTGGCTACACCTTC. It encodes CASSLPRQGAGGYTF. The V and J genes are TRBV6-1 and TRBJ1-2, with 10 bases identical to TRBD1. CDR3 length: 15 residues. Trimming removed 6 bases from V and 7 bases from J; junction bases left unmatched: 11. CDR1 and CDR2 (germline): MNHNS, SASEGT.

This chain links TRBV28 with TRBJ2-7; 7 bases map to TRBD1. Per germline, CDR1 MDHEN and CDR2 SYDVKM. This CDR3 has 13 amino acids. With 8 bases clipped from V and 1 base from J, the junction kept 5 bases outside the gene matches. The CDR3 DNA reads as TGTGCCAGCCGGGACAGCACATCCTACGAGCAGTACTTC. Its protein is CASRDSTSYEQYF. Looking up the rest from reference TRBV28 and TRBJ2-7 gives the full variable domain: DVKVTQSSRYLVKRTGEKVFLECVQDMDHENMFWYRQDPGLGLRLIYFSYDVKMKEKGDIPEGYSVSREKKERFSLILESASTNQTSMYLCASRDSTSYEQYFGPGTRLTVT.

V and J are TRBV6-5 and TRBJ1-4, with TRBD1 matching 9 bases. V lost 5 bases and J lost 5; bases outside the gene matches: 6. Germline CDR1 reads MNHEY; CDR2 reads SVGAGI. CDR3 length equals 15 residues. CDR3 nucleotides: TGTGCCAGCAGTCCCCTCGGACAGGGGAATGAAAAACTGTTTTTT. This encodes CASSPLGQGNEKLFF.

The chain links TRBV7-6 to TRBJ2-3, with D possibly being TRBD2 (6 bases). The CDR3 spans 15 residues. V lost 2 bases and J 13 bases, leaving 22 bases between the germline ends. CDR1 SGHVS and CDR2 FNYEAQ come from the germline V gene. CDR3 nucleotide sequence: TGTGCCAGCAGCTTATATCCCGGGCGTCGCGGGGAAGAGTATTTT. It encodes CASSLYPGRRGEEYF. The variable domain in full, with the rest retrieved from reference TRBV7-6 and TRBJ2-3, is GAGVSQSPRYKVTKRGQDVALRCDPISGHVSLYWYRQALGQGPEFLTYFNYEAQQDKSGLPNDRFSAERPEGSISTLTIQRTEQRDSAMYRCASSLYPGRRGEEYFGPGTRLTVL.

DNA for the CDR3: TGTGCCAGCAGCCTCCTGGGGGGTGGGAACACTGAAGCTTTCTTT. Translating gives CASSLLGGGNTEAFF. The V call is TRBV7-9, the J call TRBJ1-1, with a possible D match to TRBD1 (5 bases). This CDR3 spans 15 amino acids. Per germline, CDR1 SEHNR and CDR2 FQNEAQ (reference sequence). V lost 5 bases, J lost 1 base, and 14 bases lay in between.

This chain connects TRBV7-9 to TRBJ1-6, with 7 bases aligning to TRBD1. The CDR3 length is 16 residues. V lost 4 bases, J lost 4 bases, and 7 bases stayed unmatched. Germline assignment: CDR1 SEHNR and CDR2 FQNEAQ (reference sequence). The CDR3 loop is CASSSPGQVYNSPLHF. The CDR3 bases are TGTGCCAGCAGCTCCCCCGGACAGGTGTATAATTCACCCCTCCACTTT.

The chain is built from TRBV28 and TRBJ1-4; TRBD1 matches 8 bases. V shed 3 bases, J shed 3 bases, and the junction held 6 bases outside the gene matches. This CDR3 spans 16 amino acids. Germline lookup yields CDR1 MDHEN and CDR2 SYDVKM. In DNA, the CDR3 is TGTGCCAGCAGTTTTTTCAGGGGGCAGCCTAATGAAAAACTGTTTTTT. Its protein is CASSFFRGQPNEKLFF.

This clone showed up just a few times. The gene calls are TRBV5-1 and TRBJ1-1; D perhaps matches TRBD1 (5 bases). CDR1 is SGHRS and CDR2 is YFSETQ in the germline V gene. V shed 5 bases and J shed 2 bases, with 13 bases lying between them. The CDR3 has 14 amino acids. This chain's CDR3 is CASRLTAGNTEAFF. The DNA of the CDR3 is TGCGCCAGCAGGCTGACAGCAGGAAACACTGAAGCTTTCTTT.

The V gene is TRBV6-7, the J gene TRBJ1-2; 8 positions agree with TRBD1. TRBV6-7 is an ORF, with its function uncertain. The CDR3 consists of 16 residues. The ends lost 6 bases at V and 3 bases at J; junction bases unmatched: 12. The CDR3 sequence: CASRQGAIPNYYGYTF. The CDR3 DNA reads as TGTGCCAGCAGGCAGGGGGCAATCCCCAACTACTATGGCTACACCTTC.

The chain combines TRBV6-6 with TRBJ2-5, with 8 bases aligning to TRBD2. Matching the DNA end better, TRBJ2-7 makes the J call doubtful. CDR1 is MNHNY, CDR2 SVGAGI, per germline (reference sequence). The CDR3 is made up of 14 amino acids. CDR3 sequence (DNA): TGTGCCAGCAGGGTCTCCGGGACTAGCTACGAGCAGTACTTC. Translated: CASRVSGTSYEQYF.

V gene TRBV5-1 combines with J gene TRBJ2-7; 10 bases map to TRBD1. The CDR3 spans 16 residues. After removal of 0 bases from V and 5 bases from J, the junction contained 8 bases not matched to a gene. The germline V gene has CDR1 SGHRS and CDR2 YFSETQ. CDR3 nucleotide sequence: TGCGCCAGCAGCTTGGCGGCTGGGACAGGGGTAAACGAGCAGTACTTC. Translation: CASSLAAGTGVNEQYF.

V usage is TRBV7-2 and J usage is TRBJ2-5, with 9 bases lining up with TRBD1. The CDR3 is 13 residues long. CDR1 is SGHTA and CDR2 is FQGNSA in the germline V gene. With V trimmed by 5 bases and J by 5 bases, 3 bases remained unmatched. The chain's CDR3 is CASSRDRVETQYF. CDR3 DNA: TGTGCCAGCAGCCGGGACAGGGTGGAGACCCAGTACTTC.

CDR3 sequence: CAWTLPTGIGATNEKLFF. The DNA for the CDR3 is TGTGCCTGGACCCTCCCTACAGGGATTGGGGCGACTAATGAAAAACTGTTTTTT. The V call is TRBV30, the J call TRBJ1-4; TRBD1 is a possible D gene (6 bases). Trimming left V 4 bases short and J 2 bases short, with 23 bases between. CDR1 is GTSNPN and CDR2 is SVGIG in the germline V gene (reference sequence). This CDR3 comprises 18 residues.

This clone was counted once. The chain recombines TRBV7-9 with TRBJ2-2, with D maybe TRBD2 (6 bases). The CDR3 loop spans 18 amino acids. The V gene lost 4 bases and the J gene lost 5 bases, with 23 bases spanning the gap. Germline V lookup: CDR1 SEHNR, CDR2 FQNEAQ (reference sequence). The CDR3 DNA reads TGTGCCAGCAGCTCCATGTCCGGACACTATCGGGGGACCGGGGAGCTGTTTTTT. It specifies CASSSMSGHYRGTGELFF.

The chain recombines TRBV12-5 with TRBJ2-1; D is ambiguous. The V end lost 3 bases, the J end lost 8 bases, and 11 bases lay between the germline ends. This CDR3 has 13 amino acids. Germline CDR1 LGHNT, CDR2 FRNRAP. The CDR3 coding sequence is TGTGCTAGTGGTTTTGAGGCACCCGATGAGCAGTTCTTC. Protein product: CASGFEAPDEQFF.

There are a few counts of this clone. V is TRBV4-1 and J is TRBJ2-2, with no clear D. The CDR3 extends over 14 amino acids. CDR1 and CDR2 from the germline V gene are MGHRA and YSYEKL. V lost 1 base and J lost 1, with 4 bases in between. The CDR3 bases are TGCGCCAGCAGCCAAGTCGGGAACACCGGGGAGCTGTTTTTT. It encodes CASSQVGNTGELFF.

The chain recombines TRBV5-1 with TRBJ1-6; 8 positions agree with TRBD1. Losses at the gene ends were 3 bases for V and 0 bases for J; bases not matched to a gene: 5. CDR1 and CDR2 (germline): SGHRS, YFSETQ. The CDR3 runs to 17 residues. The CDR3 region has the DNA TGCGCCAGCAGCTCGAGGGACAGGAGCTCCTATAATTCACCCCTCCACTTT. Its translation: CASSSRDRSSYNSPLHF.

V usage is TRBV28 and J usage is TRBJ2-3; the match to TRBD2 covers 10 bases. The germline CDR1 and CDR2 sequences are MDHEN and SYDVKM. The junction had 9 bases not matched to a gene; V was cut back by 5 bases and J by 1 base. The CDR3 sequence is 17 residues long. CDR3 sequence (DNA): TGTGCCAGCAGTCGCCCTCCTAGCGGGGGCCGCACAGATACGCAGTATTTT. Residues: CASSRPPSGGRTDTQYF.

The chain links TRBV6-1 to TRBJ2-7; 9 bases are shared with TRBD1. Germline lookup yields CDR1 MNHNS and CDR2 SASEGT. This CDR3 is built from 15 residues. J was trimmed by 4 bases and V by 7 bases; bases with no gene match: 11. This CDR3 reads CASTYYGQGSYEQYF. The CDR3 nucleotides are TGTGCCAGCACATACTACGGACAGGGGTCGTACGAGCAGTACTTC.

This chain joins TRBV2 and TRBJ1-2; 8 bases line up with TRBD1. The V and J ends lost 10 bases and 0 bases, in that order; junction bases with no gene match: 10. From germline, CDR1 is SNHLY and CDR2 FYNNEI. The CDR3 sequence is 15 residues long. The CDR3 reads CATLTQGAPNYGYTF. The CDR3 DNA follows: TGTGCCACCTTAACTCAGGGGGCGCCTAACTATGGCTACACCTTC.

This clone was seen only a few times. V and J are TRBV11-2 and TRBJ2-3; perhaps TRBD2 as D (6 bases). The CDR3 covers 15 residues. Germline V lookup: CDR1 SGHAT, CDR2 FQNNGV. Trimming shortened V by 8 bases and J by 0 bases, and 15 bases separated the two germline ends. The chain's CDR3 is CASSGGSKSTDTQYF. CDR3 coding DNA: TGTGCCAGCTCTGGGGGGTCGAAGAGCACAGATACGCAGTATTTT. Filled out from reference TRBV11-2 and TRBJ2-3, the complete variable domain reads EAGVAQSPRYKIIEKRQSVAFWCNPISGHATLYWYQQILGQGPKLLIQFQNNGVVDDSQLPKDRFSAERLKGVDSTLKIQPAKLEDSAVYLCASSGGSKSTDTQYFGPGTRLTVL.

In this sample, this clone turned up a few times. The CDR3, as DNA: TGTGCCAGCAGCAGAGCTAACAGGAGGGACACTGAAGCTTTCTTT. Its protein is CASSRANRRDTEAFF. The V and J genes are TRBV21-1 and TRBJ1-1. TRBV21-1 is labeled a pseudogene. CDR3 length: 15 amino acids.